The entry that follows covers one T cell receptor beta chain sequence. Everyone who took part was roughly 18 to 90 years old, and they came from roughly 25 US areas. The data were obtained in a study of blood T cell repertoires in COVID-19. As for the study in general: Recovery meant two consecutive negative NP/OP PCR tests, professional clearance, or resolved symptoms. Specimens from acute and convalescent COVID-19 originated in the United States, Italy and Spain. PBMCs, B-cell-depleted T cells, or T cells provided the cDNA or gDNA that made up the material.

The repertoire was sequenced with immunoSEQ multiplex PCR; TCRdb's copy has only in-frame clones and lacks some. Among around 190,000 clones, about 88% were seen once, and the ten largest hold about 22%. The length of the CDR3 is 17 residues. Trimming at V came to 0 bases and at J to 0 bases, leaving 5 bases not matched to a gene. The germline CDR1 and CDR2 sequences are SGHTA and FQGNSA. The specimen sequenced was PBMCs or T cells enriched from blood (not recorded which). The clonotype originates from a middle-aged woman in a cohort exposed to, infected with or recovered from COVID-19 (not recorded which). This sequence joins TRBV7-2 and TRBJ2-3; 8 bases line up with TRBD2. The CDR3 DNA sequence: TGTGCCAGCAGCTTAGCGCTACTAGCGGTTAGCACAGATACGCAGTATTTT. It yields the protein CASSLALLAVSTDTQYF.